Below are 8 T cell receptor beta chains sequenced from a single sample in a study of CD4 T cells in relation to SARS-CoV-2 and coronaviruses. Some clones are missing from TCRdb's copy, which holds only in-frame ones; the method was immunoSEQ multiplex PCR. Of tens of thousands of clones in the sample, 88% were seen once. The material sequenced was memory CD4+ T cells from PBMCs. All receptors derive from an adult with COVID-19.

The V gene is TRBV11-1, the J gene TRBJ2-3, with 7 bases identical to TRBD1. The CDR3 totals 14 residues. The germline CDR1 and CDR2 sequences are SGHAT and FQDESV (reference sequence). The trim removed 5 bases at V and 3 bases at J, leaving 5 bases unmatched. The CDR3: CASSLDRATDTQYF. The CDR3 nucleotides read TGTGCCAGCAGCCTTGACAGGGCAACAGATACGCAGTATTTT.

The J gene is TRBJ2-7, the V gene TRBV5-4; 8 positions match TRBD1. The junction had 8 bases not matched to a gene; V was cut back by 6 bases and J by 0 bases. The CDR3 has 15 amino acids. CDR1 and CDR2 from the germline V gene are SGHNT and YYREEE (reference sequence). The DNA of the CDR3 is TGTGCCAGCACGCCCGGGACAGGTGTCTCCTACGAGCAGTACTTC. Translation gives CASTPGTGVSYEQYF.

The gene calls are TRBV7-2 and TRBJ1-3; D may be TRBD1 (5 bases). Germline V lookup: CDR1 SGHTA, CDR2 FQGNSA. CDR3 length equals 15 residues. Between the trimmed V and J ends, which lost 5 bases and 2 bases, there was a span of 13 bases. The CDR3 protein is CASSAGVSPGNTIYF. The CDR3 DNA reads as TGTGCCAGCAGCGCGGGGGTCTCCCCTGGAAACACCATATATTTT.

A single count supports this clone. This chain joins TRBV7-9 and TRBJ1-2; 9 nucleotides align to TRBD1. The CDR3 is made up of 13 amino acids. Germline loops: CDR1 SEHNR, CDR2 FQNEAQ (reference sequence). The V gene end was trimmed by 5 bases and the J gene end by 12 bases; junction bases not matched to a gene: 10. CDR3 coding DNA: TGTGCCAGCAGCGACCCGGGACAGGGTTTGCACACCTTC. It specifies CASSDPGQGLHTF.

This chain uses TRBV5-1 with TRBJ1-4; 8 bases line up with TRBD1. V dropped 1 base and J dropped 7; count of bases not matched to a gene: 3. Germline-derived CDR1 and CDR2 are SGHRS and YFSETQ. This CDR3 is built from 14 residues. CDR3 protein: CASSLTGGSEKLFF. The CDR3 coding sequence is TGCGCCAGCAGCTTGACAGGGGGAAGTGAAAAACTGTTTTTT.

The chain carries TRBV2 and TRBJ2-1, with 7 bases identical to TRBD1. Unmatched junction bases numbered 1, after V lost 3 bases and J lost 2 bases. The CDR3 length is 14 residues. Germline lookup yields CDR1 SNHLY and CDR2 FYNNEI. The CDR3 nucleotides are TGTGCCAGCAGTGATGGGACAGCCTACAATGAGCAGTTCTTC. Translating it yields CASSDGTAYNEQFF.

The chain combines TRBV3-1 (or the pseudogene TRBV3-2) with TRBJ2-7; 7 bases map to TRBD1. The V and J ends lost 0 bases and 2 bases, in that order; junction bases with no gene match: 4. The CDR3 is made up of 15 amino acids. Germline CDR1 LGHDT, CDR2 YNNKEL (reference sequence). This CDR3 is CASSQEGTDPYEQYF. As DNA, the CDR3 is TGTGCCAGCAGCCAAGAAGGGACAGACCCCTACGAGCAGTACTTC.

This chain joins TRBV3-1 (or the pseudogene TRBV3-2) and TRBJ1-1, with D tentatively TRBD1 (5 bases). Germline CDR1 and CDR2: LGHDT and YNNKEL (reference sequence). Trimming took 2 bases from V and 6 from J, leaving 10 bases between them. There are 13 residues in the CDR3. The CDR3 nucleotides are TGTGCCAGCAGCCAAACAGGAGGGGCTGAAGCTTTCTTT. Protein: CASSQTGGAEAFF.